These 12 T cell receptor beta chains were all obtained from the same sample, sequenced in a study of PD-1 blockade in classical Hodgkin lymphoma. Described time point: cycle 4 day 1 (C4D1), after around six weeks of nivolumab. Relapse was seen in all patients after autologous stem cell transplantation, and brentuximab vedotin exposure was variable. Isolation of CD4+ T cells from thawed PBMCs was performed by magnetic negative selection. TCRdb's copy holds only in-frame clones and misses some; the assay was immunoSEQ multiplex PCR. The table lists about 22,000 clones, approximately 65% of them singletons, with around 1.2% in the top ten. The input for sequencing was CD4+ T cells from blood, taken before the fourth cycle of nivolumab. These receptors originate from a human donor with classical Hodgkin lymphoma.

The CDR3 DNA is TGTGCCACCAGCAGAGCGACACTCGATCAGCCCCAGCATTTT. Residues: CATSRATLDQPQHF. The gene calls are TRBV15 and TRBJ1-5; D is unresolved. V lost 1 base and J 5 bases, leaving 9 bases between the germline ends. This CDR3 is built from 14 residues. Germline assignment: CDR1 LNHNV and CDR2 YYDKDF (reference sequence).

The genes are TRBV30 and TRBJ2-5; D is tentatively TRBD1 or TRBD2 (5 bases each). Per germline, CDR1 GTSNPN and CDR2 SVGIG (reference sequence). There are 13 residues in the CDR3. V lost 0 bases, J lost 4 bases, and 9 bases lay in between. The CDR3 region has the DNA TGTGCCTGGAGTGTACGTGGGGGAGAGACCCAGTACTTC. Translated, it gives CAWSVRGGETQYF. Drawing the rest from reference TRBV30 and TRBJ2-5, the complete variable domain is SQTIHQWPATLVQPVGSPLSLECTVEGTSNPNLYWYRQAAGRGLQLLFYSVGIGQISSEVPQNLSASRPQDRQFILSSKKLLLSDSGFYLCAWSVRGGETQYFGPGTRLLVL.

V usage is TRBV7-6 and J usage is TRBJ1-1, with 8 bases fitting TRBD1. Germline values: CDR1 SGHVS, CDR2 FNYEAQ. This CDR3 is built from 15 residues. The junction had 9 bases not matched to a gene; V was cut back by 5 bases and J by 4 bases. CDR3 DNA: TGTGCCAGCAGCCCCAGGACAGGGATGGGCACTGAAGCTTTCTTT. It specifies CASSPRTGMGTEAFF. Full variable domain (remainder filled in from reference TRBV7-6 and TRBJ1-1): GAGVSQSPRYKVTKRGQDVALRCDPISGHVSLYWYRQALGQGPEFLTYFNYEAQQDKSGLPNDRFSAERPEGSISTLTIQRTEQRDSAMYRCASSPRTGMGTEAFFGQGTRLTVV.

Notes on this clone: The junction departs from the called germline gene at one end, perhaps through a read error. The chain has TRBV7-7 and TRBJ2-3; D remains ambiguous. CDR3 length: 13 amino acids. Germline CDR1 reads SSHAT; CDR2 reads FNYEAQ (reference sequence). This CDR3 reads CASSIDSTDTQYF. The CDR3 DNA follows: TGTGCTAGCAGTATCGACAGCACAGATACGCAGTATTTT.

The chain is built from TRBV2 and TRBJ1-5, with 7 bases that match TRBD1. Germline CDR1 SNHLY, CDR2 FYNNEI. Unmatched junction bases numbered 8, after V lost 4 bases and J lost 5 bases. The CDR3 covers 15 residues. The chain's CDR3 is CASSGLSGGYQPQHF. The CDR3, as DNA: TGTGCCAGCAGTGGTCTATCAGGGGGGTATCAGCCCCAGCATTTT.

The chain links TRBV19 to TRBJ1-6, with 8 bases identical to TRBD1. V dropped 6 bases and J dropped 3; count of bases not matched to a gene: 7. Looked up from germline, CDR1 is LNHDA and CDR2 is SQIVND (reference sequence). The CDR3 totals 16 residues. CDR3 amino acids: CASRGIDRGYNSPLHF. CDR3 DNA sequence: TGTGCCAGTAGAGGGATTGACAGGGGCTATAATTCACCCCTCCACTTT.

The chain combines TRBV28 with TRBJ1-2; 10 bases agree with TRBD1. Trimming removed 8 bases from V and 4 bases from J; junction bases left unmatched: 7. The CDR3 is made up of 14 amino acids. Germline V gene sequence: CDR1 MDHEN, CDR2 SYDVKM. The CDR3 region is CASGPTGGLYGYTF. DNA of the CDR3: TGTGCCAGCGGGCCGACAGGGGGCCTCTATGGCTACACCTTC.

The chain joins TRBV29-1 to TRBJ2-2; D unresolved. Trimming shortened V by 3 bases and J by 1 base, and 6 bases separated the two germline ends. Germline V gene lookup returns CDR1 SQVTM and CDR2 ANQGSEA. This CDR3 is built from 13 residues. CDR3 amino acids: CSVDAQNTGELFF. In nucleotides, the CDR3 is TGCAGCGTTGATGCTCAGAACACCGGGGAGCTGTTTTTT.

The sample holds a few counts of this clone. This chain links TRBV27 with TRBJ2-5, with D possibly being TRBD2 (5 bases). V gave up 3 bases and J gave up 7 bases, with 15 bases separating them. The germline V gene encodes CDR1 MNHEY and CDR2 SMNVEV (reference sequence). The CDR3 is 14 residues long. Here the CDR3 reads CASSFYGEMGTQYF. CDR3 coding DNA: TGTGCCAGCAGTTTCTACGGGGAAATGGGGACCCAGTACTTC.

The CDR3 sequence: CASSRSINGGEKLFF. The CDR3 DNA sequence: TGTGCCAGTAGCAGATCGATAAACGGGGGTGAAAAACTGTTTTTT. V and J are TRBV19 and TRBJ1-4; perhaps TRBD1 as D (5 bases). Germline CDR1 reads LNHDA; CDR2 reads SQIVND (reference sequence). The CDR3 contains 15 residues. V was shortened by 6 bases and J by 7 bases, with 18 bases between the two germline ends.

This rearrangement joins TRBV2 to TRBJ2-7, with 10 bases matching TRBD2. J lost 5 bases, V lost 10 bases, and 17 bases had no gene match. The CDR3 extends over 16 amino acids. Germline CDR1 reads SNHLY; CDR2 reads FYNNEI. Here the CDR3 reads CATGGTSALGVHEQYF. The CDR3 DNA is TGTGCCACGGGTGGGACTAGCGCTCTCGGGGTCCACGAGCAGTACTTC.

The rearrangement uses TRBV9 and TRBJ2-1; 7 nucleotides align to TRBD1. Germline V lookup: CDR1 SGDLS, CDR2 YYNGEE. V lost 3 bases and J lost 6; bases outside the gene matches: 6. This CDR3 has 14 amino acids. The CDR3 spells CASSARTGSNEQFF. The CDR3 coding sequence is TGTGCCAGCAGCGCGCGGACAGGCAGCAATGAGCAGTTCTTC.